Below, 27 T cell receptor beta chains from the same sample are listed, as sequenced in a study of blood T cell repertoires in COVID-19 (TCRdb year 2020). Receptors were amplified or captured by the immunoSEQ multiplex PCR assay. What TCRdb holds here is the immuneACCESS table cut down to in-frame rearrangements. Part of the clones is not present; checked against another copy, under half of the missing clones reflect an unresolved V gene, and the others are unexplained. For this sample there are over 150,000 clones; over 65% appear just once. Together, the top ten hold under 2% of the sample. The sample taken for sequencing was peripheral blood. The origin of the receptors is a man older than 75 with acute or convalescent COVID-19.

V usage is TRBV5-1 and J usage is TRBJ2-3; D ambiguous. CDR3 length: 13 amino acids. Deletions cut 0 bases from V and 4 bases from J, with 6 bases between. Germline values: CDR1 SGHRS, CDR2 YFSETQ. CDR3 sequence: CASSLDLADTQYF. Written as DNA, the CDR3 is TGCGCCAGCAGCTTGGATTTAGCAGATACGCAGTATTTT.

This clone was found once. The chain couples TRBV5-1 to TRBJ2-3, with TRBD2 matching over 15 bases. Germline CDR1 SGHRS, CDR2 YFSETQ. V shed 4 bases, J shed 1 base, and the junction held 7 bases outside the gene matches. The CDR3 runs 18 residues. CDR3 bases: TGCGCCAGCAGCCCCGGACTAGCGGGGGGGTCTCGCACAGATACGCAGTATTTT. Translating gives CASSPGLAGGSRTDTQYF.

The chain is built from TRBV19 and TRBJ1-3, with D perhaps matching TRBD1 (5 bases). Germline V gene sequence: CDR1 LNHDA, CDR2 SQIVND (reference sequence). This CDR3 is built from 12 residues. CDR3 loop: CAAGEAGNTIYF. Here the CDR3 DNA reads TGTGCTGCGGGGGAAGCAGGAAACACCATATATTTT.

This chain connects TRBV18 to TRBJ2-7; 9 bases map to TRBD1. CDR1 and CDR2 (germline): KGHSH, LQKENI. V gave up 3 bases and J gave up 6 bases; unmatched junction bases: 3. This CDR3 contains 13 residues. The CDR3 DNA follows: TGTGCCAGCTCACCGTTGGACAGGGGCGAGCAGTACGTC. It translates to CASSPLDRGEQYV.

The genes are TRBV18 and TRBJ2-3, with D perhaps TRBD2 (5 bases). The CDR3 consists of 13 residues. The V gene lost 8 bases and the J gene lost 4 bases, with 13 bases spanning the gap. Germline V CDR1 and CDR2: KGHSH, LQKENI. CDR3 in amino acids: CASGVVRADTQYF. The CDR3 DNA reads as TGTGCCAGCGGAGTAGTGAGGGCAGATACGCAGTATTTT. The entire variable domain, with the rest obtained from reference TRBV18 and TRBJ2-3, is as follows: NAGVMQNPRHLVRRRGQEARLRCSPMKGHSHVYWYRQLPEEGLKFMVYLQKENIIDESGMPKERFSAEFPKEGPSILRIQQVVRGDSAAYFCASGVVRADTQYFGPGTRLTVL.

The CDR3 reads CASSQATGGRDTQYF. The CDR3 nucleotides are TGCGCCAGCAGCCAAGCTACAGGGGGCAGAGATACGCAGTATTTT. The chain combines TRBV4-1 with TRBJ2-3; 9 bases line up with TRBD1. This CDR3 has 15 residues. Germline CDR1 is MGHRA and CDR2 is YSYEKL. Unmatched junction bases numbered 4, after V lost 1 base and J lost 5 bases.

The chain uses TRBV30 and TRBJ1-2; a weak D match, TRBD1 (6 bases). The germline gives CDR1 GTSNPN, CDR2 SVGIG (reference sequence). The CDR3 covers 13 residues. V was shortened by 6 bases and J by 0 bases, with 11 bases between the two germline ends. CDR3 protein: CACRDISNYGYTF. As DNA, the CDR3 is TGTGCCTGCCGGGACATTTCTAACTATGGCTACACCTTC.

The chain is built from TRBV7-3 and TRBJ1-2, with TRBD1 as a possible D gene (6 bases). CDR3 length: 15 amino acids. Germline CDR1 is SGHTA and CDR2 is FQGTGA. V was trimmed by 1 base and J by 2 bases, leaving 11 bases between them. In nucleotides, the CDR3 is TGTGCCAGCAGCTTAAACGGACAGAGGAACTATGGCTACACCTTC. Translation: CASSLNGQRNYGYTF. Full variable domain (outside the CDR3, taken from reference TRBV7-3 and TRBJ1-2): GAGVSQTPSNKVTEKGKYVELRCDPISGHTALYWYRQSLGQGPEFLIYFQGTGAADDSGLPNDRFFAVRPEGSVSTLKIQRTERGDSAVYLCASSLNGQRNYGYTFGSGTRLTVV.

This clone was detected a few times. The chain combines TRBV5-1 with TRBJ2-3; D not resolved. V was cut by 1 base and J by 4 bases, with 10 bases left in between. This CDR3 is built from 14 residues. Germline CDR1 is SGHRS and CDR2 is YFSETQ. In DNA, the CDR3 is TGCGCCAGCAGCTTGATCCCAGGTCCAGATACGCAGTATTTT. Encoded protein: CASSLIPGPDTQYF.

V gene TRBV19 combines with J gene TRBJ1-3; D is perhaps TRBD1 (6 bases). CDR1 and CDR2 from the germline V gene are LNHDA and SQIVND (reference sequence). The CDR3 sequence is 15 residues long. Trimming took 5 bases from V and 0 from J, leaving 11 bases between them. The CDR3 DNA reads TGTGCCAGTAGTGCGACAGGTTTCTCTGGAAACACCATATATTTT. Amino acids: CASSATGFSGNTIYF.

V and J are TRBV19 and TRBJ2-1; D gene ambiguous. The CDR3 consists of 12 residues. Trimming removed 5 bases from V and 8 bases from J, with 10 bases in between. CDR1 LNHDA and CDR2 SQIVND come from the germline V gene (reference sequence). CDR3 protein: CASSVRVDEQFF. CDR3 coding DNA: TGTGCCAGTAGTGTCCGGGTCGATGAGCAGTTCTTC. Supplemented by reference TRBV19 and TRBJ2-1, the full variable domain reads DGGITQSPKYLFRKEGQNVTLSCEQNLNHDAMYWYRQDPGQGLRLIYYSQIVNDFQKGDIAEGYSVSREKKESFPLTVTSAQKNPTAFYLCASSVRVDEQFFGPGTRLTVL.

The chain employs TRBV6-5 and TRBJ1-4; 9 positions agree with TRBD1. Losses at the gene ends were 7 bases for V and 8 bases for J; bases not matched to a gene: 8. Germline values: CDR1 MNHEY, CDR2 SVGAGI. The CDR3 is made up of 14 amino acids. The CDR3 here is CASNPTGGEEKLFF. The CDR3 nucleotides read TGTGCCAGCAACCCGACAGGGGGTGAGGAAAAACTGTTTTTT.

This chain connects TRBV28 to TRBJ2-7; perhaps TRBD2 as D (6 bases). The CDR3 spans 15 residues. Deletions cut 6 bases from V and 0 bases from J, with 15 bases between. The germline V gene has CDR1 MDHEN and CDR2 SYDVKM. The CDR3 DNA sequence: TGTGCCAGCAGCAAACCGGGACTTGGCTCCTACGAGCAGTACGTC. The encoded protein is CASSKPGLGSYEQYV.

The J gene is TRBJ2-1, the V gene TRBV11-2, with 10 bases fitting TRBD2. The CDR3 has 15 amino acids. Germline-derived CDR1 and CDR2 are SGHAT and FQNNGV. Trimming cost V 0 bases and J 11 bases; bases outside gene matches: 7. As DNA, the CDR3 is TGTGCCAGCAGCTTAGATCTAATGACTAGCGGGCAGCAGTTCTTC. Translating gives CASSLDLMTSGQQFF.

This clone was seen once. The chain recombines TRBV19 with TRBJ2-5, with 10 positions matching TRBD2. From germline, CDR1 is LNHDA and CDR2 SQIVND (reference sequence). The CDR3 runs to 17 residues. V was clipped by 1 base and J by 1 base; unmatched bases: 6. CDR3 amino acids: CASSIGSLAGVQETQYF. In DNA form, the CDR3 reads TGTGCCAGTAGTATAGGCTCGCTAGCGGGGGTCCAAGAGACCCAGTACTTC.

The rearrangement links TRBV3-1 (or the pseudogene TRBV3-2) to TRBJ2-5; 7 positions match TRBD1. The CDR3 is 14 residues long. J lost 7 bases, V lost 4 bases, and 9 bases had no gene match. Looked up from germline, CDR1 is LGHDT and CDR2 is YNNKEL (reference sequence). The CDR3 loop is CASSLSDRMGTQYF. CDR3 DNA: TGTGCCAGCAGCCTATCGGACAGGATGGGGACCCAGTACTTC.

The chain links TRBV18 to TRBJ2-3; 10 bases are shared with TRBD1. The length of the CDR3 is 15 residues. J was trimmed by 2 bases and V by 6 bases; bases with no gene match: 5. Germline V lookup: CDR1 KGHSH, CDR2 LQKENI. The CDR3 bases are TGTGCCAGCTCTTCGGGACAGGGGCTCACAGATACGCAGTATTTT. Translating it yields CASSSGQGLTDTQYF.

This chain connects TRBV6-4 to TRBJ1-4; D is possibly TRBD1 (6 bases). The germline V gene encodes CDR1 MRHNA and CDR2 SNTAGT. The V gene lost 2 bases and the J gene lost 10 bases, with 11 bases spanning the gap. CDR3 size: 13 residues. CDR3 in DNA: TGTGCCAGCAGTGACATGACAGGCGGAAAACTGTTTTTT. Its translation is CASSDMTGGKLFF.

The chain has TRBV18 and TRBJ1-1; D is possibly TRBD1 (6 bases). Germline V gene data show CDR1 as KGHSH and CDR2 as LQKENI. Between the trimmed V and J ends, which lost 3 bases and 5 bases, there was a span of 13 bases. The CDR3 extends over 14 amino acids. The CDR3 bases are TGTGCCAGCTCACCTCGGGGGGCGGGGACTGAAGCTTTCTTT. It is translated as CASSPRGAGTEAFF.

The chain joins TRBV19 to TRBJ2-1; TRBD2 aligns across 7 bases. V dropped 4 bases and J dropped 3; count of bases not matched to a gene: 9. Germline CDR1 and CDR2: LNHDA and SQIVND (reference sequence). The CDR3 consists of 16 residues. The CDR3 nucleotides read TGTGCCAGTAGTACCACTAGCGCAACCTTCTACAATGAGCAGTTCTTC. It translates to CASSTTSATFYNEQFF.

The gene calls are TRBV6-5 and TRBJ2-1; 13 positions agree with TRBD2. Germline V CDR1 and CDR2: MNHEY, SVGAGI. V lost 3 bases, J lost 4 bases, and 3 bases stayed unmatched. The CDR3 sequence is 16 residues long. CDR3 protein: CASSYTLAGGYNEQFF. As DNA, the CDR3 is TGTGCCAGCAGTTATACACTAGCGGGGGGGTACAATGAGCAGTTCTTC.

This sequence joins TRBV5-1 and TRBJ1-2, with 10 bases aligning to TRBD1. This CDR3 has 15 amino acids. Germline lookup yields CDR1 SGHRS and CDR2 YFSETQ. J gave up 8 bases and V 1 base, and 8 bases lay outside the gene matches. Here the CDR3 reads CASSLTGTGAEGYTF. Written as DNA, the CDR3 is TGCGCCAGCAGCTTGACAGGGACAGGGGCGGAAGGCTACACCTTC.

In the case of this clone: The identical CDR3 is also encoded by other nucleotide sequences in the sample. The chain combines TRBV3-1 (or the pseudogene TRBV3-2) with TRBJ1-2; unclear D gene. The CDR3 has 12 amino acids. The V gene lost 4 bases and the J gene lost 2 bases, with 5 bases spanning the gap. CDR1 is LGHDT and CDR2 is YNNKEL in the germline V gene (reference sequence). CDR3 in amino acids: CASSLRNYGYTF. The CDR3 DNA reads TGTGCCAGCAGCCTCCGGAACTATGGCTACACCTTC.

The chain has TRBV3-1 (or the pseudogene TRBV3-2) and TRBJ1-1; no firm D call. V gave up 4 bases and J gave up 4 bases, with 13 bases separating them. CDR1 and CDR2 from the germline V gene are LGHDT and YNNKEL (reference sequence). The CDR3 totals 14 residues. The CDR3 spells CASSPRRLGTEAFF. CDR3 nucleotide sequence: TGTGCCAGCAGCCCGAGGAGGTTGGGCACTGAAGCTTTCTTT.

The J gene is TRBJ2-7, the V gene TRBV5-1, with TRBD1 matching 9 bases. CDR1 SGHRS and CDR2 YFSETQ come from the germline V gene. The CDR3 is made up of 12 amino acids. Germline trimming cut 7 bases from V and 1 base from J; bases unmatched to any gene: 0. DNA of the CDR3: TGCGCCAGCGGGACAGGGTCCTACGAGCAGTACTTC. Protein: CASGTGSYEQYF.

The chain employs TRBV5-1 and TRBJ2-1, with 7 bases fitting TRBD2. CDR1 and CDR2 from the germline V gene are SGHRS and YFSETQ. CDR3 length: 15 amino acids. The V and J ends lost 4 bases and 3 bases, in that order; junction bases with no gene match: 7. The CDR3 spells CASSPGGTNYNEQFF. The CDR3 bases are TGCGCCAGCAGCCCAGGCGGGACTAACTACAATGAGCAGTTCTTC.

The chain recombines TRBV19 with TRBJ2-3; 9 bases are a match to TRBD1. The CDR3 is 13 amino acids. The trim removed 6 bases at V and 14 bases at J, leaving 12 bases unmatched. Germline values: CDR1 LNHDA, CDR2 SQIVND (reference sequence). Written as DNA, the CDR3 is TGTGCCAGTAGCCTCTTACAGGGGGCTCCAGCGTATTTT. The encoded protein is CASSLLQGAPAYF.